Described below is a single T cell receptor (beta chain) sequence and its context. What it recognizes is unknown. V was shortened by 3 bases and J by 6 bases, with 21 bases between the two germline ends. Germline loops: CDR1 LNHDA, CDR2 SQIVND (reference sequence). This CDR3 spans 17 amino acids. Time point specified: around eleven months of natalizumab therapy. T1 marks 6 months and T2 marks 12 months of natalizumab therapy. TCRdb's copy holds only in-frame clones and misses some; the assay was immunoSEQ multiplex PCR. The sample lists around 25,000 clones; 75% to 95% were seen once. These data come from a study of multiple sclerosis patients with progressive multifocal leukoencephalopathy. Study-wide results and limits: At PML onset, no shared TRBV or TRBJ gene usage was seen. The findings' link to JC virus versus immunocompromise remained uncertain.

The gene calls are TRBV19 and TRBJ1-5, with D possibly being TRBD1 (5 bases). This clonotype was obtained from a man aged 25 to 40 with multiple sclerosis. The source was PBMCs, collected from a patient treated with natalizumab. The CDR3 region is CASSITGRGEFRQPQHF. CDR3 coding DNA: TGTGCCAGTAGTATTACGGGACGAGGGGAGTTCCGTCAGCCCCAGCATTTT. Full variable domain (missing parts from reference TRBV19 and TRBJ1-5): DGGITQSPKYLFRKEGQNVTLSCEQNLNHDAMYWYRQDPGQGLRLIYYSQIVNDFQKGDIAEGYSVSREKKESFPLTVTSAQKNPTAFYLCASSITGRGEFRQPQHFGDGTRLSIL.